This T cell receptor (beta chain) was captured by sequencing in a study of blood T cell repertoires in COVID-19. Study summary: There were acute and convalescent COVID-19 samples, and they came from the United States, Italy and Spain. Sources were T cells, B-cell-depleted T cells, or PBMCs; the material itself was cDNA or gDNA.

CDR3 length: 15 residues. V lost 0 bases to trimming and J lost 7 bases, with 12 bases between them. Germline lookup yields CDR1 LNHDA and CDR2 SQIVND (reference sequence). Authors' methods: Estimates of nucleated cell counts were drawn from the amplification of reference gene primers. The protocol was immunoSEQ multiplex PCR, while the TCRdb copy is restricted to in-frame clones and leaves out a portion. That table gives V, J and clone size, and the DNA gave D and trimming. The data contain fewer than 65,000 clones, about 87% of them seen just once; the ten biggest clones take up over 6.5%. This receptor was identified in a man aged 55 to 70 with acute or convalescent COVID-19. The chain employs TRBV19 and TRBJ2-2; D ambiguous. Sequencing was performed on peripheral blood. The CDR3 reads CASSIEPFRLGELFF. Here the CDR3 DNA reads TGTGCCAGTAGTATAGAGCCCTTCAGACTCGGGGAGCTGTTTTTT.